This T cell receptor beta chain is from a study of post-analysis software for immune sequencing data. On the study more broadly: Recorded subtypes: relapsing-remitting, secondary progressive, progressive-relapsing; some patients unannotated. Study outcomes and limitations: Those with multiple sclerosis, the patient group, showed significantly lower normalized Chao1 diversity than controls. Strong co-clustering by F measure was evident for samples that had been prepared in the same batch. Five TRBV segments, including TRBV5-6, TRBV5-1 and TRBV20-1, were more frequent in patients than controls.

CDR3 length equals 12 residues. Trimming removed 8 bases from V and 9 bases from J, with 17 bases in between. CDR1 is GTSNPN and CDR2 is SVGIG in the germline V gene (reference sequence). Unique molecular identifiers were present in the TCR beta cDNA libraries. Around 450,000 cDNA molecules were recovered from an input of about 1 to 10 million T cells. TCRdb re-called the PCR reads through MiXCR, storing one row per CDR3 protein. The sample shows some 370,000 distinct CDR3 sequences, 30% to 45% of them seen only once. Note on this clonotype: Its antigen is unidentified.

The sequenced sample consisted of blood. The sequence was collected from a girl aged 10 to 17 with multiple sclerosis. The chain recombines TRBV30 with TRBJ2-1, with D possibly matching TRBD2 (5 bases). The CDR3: CAVTAAAGEQFF. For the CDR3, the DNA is TGTGCCGTGACCGCGGCTGCGGGTGAGCAGTTCTTC. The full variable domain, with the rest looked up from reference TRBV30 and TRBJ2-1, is SQTIHQWPATLVQPVGSPLSLECTVEGTSNPNLYWYRQAAGRGLQLLFYSVGIGQISSEVPQNLSASRPQDRQFILSSKKLLLSDSGFYLCAVTAAAGEQFFGPGTRLTVL.